One and the same sample provided the 4 T cell receptor beta chains below, sequenced in a study of blood T cell repertoires in COVID-19. The data were produced by immunoSEQ multiplex PCR, yet TCRdb's version contains in-frame clones alone and is incomplete. The table shows some 200,000 clones, with roughly 80% occurring only once. What was sequenced was peripheral blood. These receptor sequences come from a woman in her seventies with COVID-19, enrolled during active disease.

This clone occurred many times. This chain joins TRBV7-2 and TRBJ1-2, with TRBD1 matching over 9 bases. The V and J ends lost 4 bases and 8 bases, in that order; junction bases with no gene match: 8. The CDR3 length is 14 residues. CDR1 and CDR2 from the germline V gene are SGHTA and FQGNSA. CDR3 in amino acids: CASSSAGTGQGYTF. The DNA for the CDR3 is TGTGCCAGCAGCTCAGCCGGGACAGGGCAAGGCTACACCTTC.

This chain joins TRBV5-6 and TRBJ2-3, with 11 bases that match TRBD2. CDR1 and CDR2 (germline): SGHDT, YYEEEE. V dropped 2 bases and J dropped 5; count of bases not matched to a gene: 1. There are 14 residues in the CDR3. The CDR3 protein is CASSLLAGEDTQYF. The DNA for the CDR3 is TGTGCCAGCAGCTTACTAGCGGGAGAAGATACGCAGTATTTT.

CDR3 sequence reads: CASSLSRGSTEAFF. DNA of the CDR3: TGTGCCAGCAGTCTTTCCAGGGGTTCCACTGAAGCTTTCTTT. The chain carries TRBV28 and TRBJ1-1; D is possibly TRBD1 (6 bases). CDR1 and CDR2 from the germline V gene are MDHEN and SYDVKM. V lost 5 bases and J lost 4, with 14 bases in between. The CDR3 has 14 amino acids.

This clone came up a few times. This specimen includes other DNA sequences encoding the same CDR3. V is TRBV7-2 and J is TRBJ2-1; TRBD2 aligns across 8 bases. From germline, CDR1 is SGHTA and CDR2 FQGNSA. The CDR3 covers 15 residues. With 1 base clipped from V and 4 bases from J, the junction kept 3 bases outside the gene matches. Here the CDR3 DNA reads TGTGCCAGCAGCTTAGGACTAGCGCCTTACAATGAGCAGTTCTTC. Protein: CASSLGLAPYNEQFF.